The clone carrying this T cell receptor (beta chain) was seen a handful of times. Its specificity is not known. The sample originates from a study of response to subunit inactivated influenza vaccine. General study points: Authors suggested few new T cells are recruited by each seasonal influenza vaccination.

TCRdb fed the RT-PCR reads into MiXCR, producing one record per CDR3 protein. Of hundreds of thousands of distinct CDR3 sequences in the sample, less than 20% are singletons; the top ten hold approximately 11%. The CDR3 is made up of 14 amino acids. V lost 4 bases, J lost 8 bases, and 17 bases lay in between. The clonotype was recovered from a man aged 45-65 years who received an inactivated influenza vaccine. The chain joins TRBV12-3 or TRBV12-4 to TRBJ1-1; a possible D gene is TRBD1 (5 bases). The sequencing here drew on PBMCs from blood, taken around 5 days after vaccination. CDR3 sequence (DNA): TGTGCCAGCAGTTCAGCTCAGGGTGTATCCGAAGCTTTCTTT. It codes for CASSSAQGVSEAFF.